The 26 T cell receptor beta chains in this list originate from one sample, sequenced in a study of cytomegalovirus exposure and HLA in healthy donors. Both 60 Vbeta primers and 13 Jbeta primers went into the PCR. This table comes from immunoSEQ multiplex PCR, and its TCRdb copy is limited to in-frame clones, with some not included. The sample comprises about 170,000 clones, around 62% of which are singletons, and around 3% rests with the top ten. Sequencing was performed on PBMCs. These TCRs come from a man in his forties in good health and CMV-seronegative.

This clone has just a few counts. The chain combines TRBV5-4 with TRBJ2-1; perhaps TRBD1 as D (5 bases). The germline V gene encodes CDR1 SGHNT and CDR2 YYREEE (reference sequence). V lost 1 base, J lost 6 bases, and 14 bases lay in between. The CDR3 is 15 amino acids. The CDR3 loop reads CASSLQVGPFNEQFF. The CDR3 DNA sequence: TGTGCCAGCAGCTTGCAGGTGGGGCCATTCAATGAGCAGTTCTTC. Looking up the rest from reference TRBV5-4 and TRBJ2-1 gives the full variable domain: ETGVTQSPTHLIKTRGQQVTLRCSSQSGHNTVSWYQQALGQGPQFIFQYYREEENGRGNFPPRFSGLQFPNYSSELNVNALELDDSALYLCASSLQVGPFNEQFFGPGTRLTVL.

The chain uses TRBV11-2 and TRBJ2-5; 13 bases are shared with TRBD2. V dropped 4 bases and J dropped 2; count of bases not matched to a gene: 4. The CDR3 length is 16 residues. The V gene's germline CDR1 is SGHAT and CDR2 FQNNGV. The CDR3: CASSSRLAGGQETQYF. The DNA of the CDR3 is TGTGCCAGCAGCTCAAGACTAGCGGGGGGTCAAGAGACCCAGTACTTC.

The rearrangement uses TRBV6-5 and TRBJ2-6, with a weak D call TRBD2 (6 bases). V was clipped by 7 bases and J by 3 bases, with 10 bases between them. The CDR3 has 14 residues. Germline CDR1 is MNHEY and CDR2 is SVGAGI. CDR3 region: CASNREFGANVLTF. In DNA form, the CDR3 reads TGTGCCAGCAACCGGGAGTTTGGGGCCAACGTCCTGACTTTC.

V and J are TRBV6-9 and TRBJ2-3; a weak D match, TRBD2 (5 bases). V was cut by 7 bases and J by 5 bases, with 19 bases left in between. CDR1 is MNHGY and CDR2 is SVAAGI in the germline V gene. The CDR3 has 15 residues. The chain's CDR3 is CASKRATDPLDTQYF. CDR3 sequence (DNA): TGTGCCAGCAAGAGGGCTACTGACCCACTAGATACGCAGTATTTT.

This sequence joins TRBV2 and TRBJ2-5; the match to TRBD2 covers 11 bases. The CDR3 runs 15 residues. The germline gives CDR1 SNHLY, CDR2 FYNNEI. Unmatched junction bases numbered 9, after V lost 7 bases and J lost 5 bases. CDR3 in DNA: TGTGCCAGCAATAAACTAGCGGGAGAGAGTGAGACCCAGTACTTC. Protein sequence: CASNKLAGESETQYF. Combining the CDR3 with reference TRBV2 and TRBJ2-5 gives the whole variable domain EPEVTQTPSHQVTQMGQEVILRCVPISNHLYFYWYRQILGQKVEFLVSFYNNEISEKSEIFDDQFSVERPDGSNFTLKIRSTKLEDSAMYFCASNKLAGESETQYFGPGTRLLVL.

This clone came up a few times. The chain joins TRBV4-3 to TRBJ2-7, with a possible D match to TRBD1 (6 bases). This CDR3 has 15 residues. Germline values: CDR1 LGHNA, CDR2 YSLEER. Deletions cut 0 bases from V and 3 bases from J, with 12 bases between. CDR3 residues: CASSQEADSVYEQYF. DNA of the CDR3: TGCGCCAGCAGCCAAGAAGCGGACAGCGTCTACGAGCAGTACTTC.

V usage is TRBV28 and J usage is TRBJ2-1, with D tentatively TRBD2 (6 bases). The V end was cut by 2 bases, the J end by 7 bases, with 15 bases between. CDR1 is MDHEN and CDR2 is SYDVKM in the germline V gene. The CDR3 totals 15 residues. The chain's CDR3 is CASSLPSLGGNEQFF. CDR3 DNA sequence: TGTGCCAGCAGTTTACCCTCCCTGGGGGGTAATGAGCAGTTCTTC.

V gene TRBV6-6 combines with J gene TRBJ2-3, with D maybe TRBD1 (6 bases). Germline CDR1 reads MNHNY; CDR2 reads SVGAGI (reference sequence). This CDR3 is 12 amino acids long. V dropped 8 bases and J dropped 1 base, with 7 bases sitting between them. In DNA form, the CDR3 reads TGTGCCAGCGAGGGGGGCACAGATACGCAGTATTTT. This codes for CASEGGTDTQYF.

The chain uses TRBV6-5 and TRBJ1-1, with TRBD1 as a possible D gene (5 bases). Germline assignment: CDR1 MNHEY and CDR2 SVGAGI. The CDR3 contains 16 residues. Trimming cost V 2 bases and J 7 bases, with 20 bases left between them. CDR3 amino acids: CASSYASGIRQGEAFF. CDR3 DNA sequence: TGTGCCAGCAGTTACGCCTCAGGGATACGTCAGGGTGAAGCTTTCTTT.

The chain combines TRBV6-6 with TRBJ2-1, with D maybe TRBD1 (5 bases). Deletions cut 0 bases from V and 3 bases from J, with 9 bases between. Germline V gives CDR1 MNHNY, CDR2 SVGAGI (reference sequence). This CDR3 is 15 amino acids long. The CDR3 here is CASSYSPRGYNEQFF. CDR3 sequence (DNA): TGTGCCAGCAGTTACTCGCCTAGGGGCTACAATGAGCAGTTCTTC.

This sequence joins TRBV11-1 and TRBJ1-6; D gene ambiguous. The V gene lost 2 bases and the J gene lost 5 bases, with 13 bases spanning the gap. CDR3 length: 16 residues. Germline V gene sequence: CDR1 SGHAT, CDR2 FQDESV (reference sequence). The CDR3 protein is CASSLQRGRNNSPLHF. The CDR3 DNA reads TGTGCCAGCAGCTTACAGCGGGGTCGGAATAATTCACCCCTCCACTTT. The full variable domain, completed using reference TRBV11-1 and TRBJ1-6, is EAEVAQSPRYKITEKSQAVAFWCDPISGHATLYWYRQILGQGPELLVQFQDESVVDDSQLPKDRFSAERLKGVDSTLKIQPAELGDSAMYLCASSLQRGRNNSPLHFGNGTRLTVT.

The chain recombines TRBV7-8 with TRBJ2-7; TRBD1 matches 7 bases. The V gene end was trimmed by 5 bases and the J gene end by 3 bases; junction bases not matched to a gene: 13. The CDR3 totals 16 residues. Germline assignment: CDR1 SGHVS and CDR2 FQNEAQ. In DNA, the CDR3 is TGTGCCAGCAGCCTTGACAGGGTGGGGCTGGGCTACGAGCAGTACTTC. Translation gives CASSLDRVGLGYEQYF.

The chain has TRBV18 and TRBJ2-3; 10 nucleotides agree with TRBD2. Germline CDR1 is KGHSH and CDR2 is LQKENI. V lost 3 bases, J lost 3 bases, and 3 bases stayed unmatched. CDR3 size: 15 residues. The CDR3 DNA is TGTGCCAGCTCACCTCCTAGCGGGGGAACAGATACGCAGTATTTT. Its protein product is CASSPPSGGTDTQYF.

This clone was seen more than once but under ten times. The chain links TRBV7-2 to TRBJ1-4, with TRBD1 matching 7 bases. After removal of 5 bases from V and 12 bases from J, the junction contained 12 bases not matched to a gene. CDR1 SGHTA and CDR2 FQGNSA come from the germline V gene. The CDR3 is 14 residues long. As DNA, the CDR3 is TGTGCCAGCAGCCGGCGGGGACAGAAGGGGCAACTGTTTTTT. It yields the protein CASSRRGQKGQLFF.

This clone was found a few times. The gene calls are TRBV7-3 and TRBJ2-7; 10 bases agree with TRBD2. CDR1 and CDR2 (germline): SGHTA, FQGTGA. Germline trimming cut 2 bases from V and 4 bases from J; bases unmatched to any gene: 5. The CDR3 is 15 residues long. The DNA of the CDR3 is TGTGCCAGCAGCTTAGGAGCGGGAGGGCCTTACGAGCAGTACTTC. This sequence encodes CASSLGAGGPYEQYF. Filled out from reference TRBV7-3 and TRBJ2-7, the complete variable domain reads GAGVSQTPSNKVTEKGKYVELRCDPISGHTALYWYRQSLGQGPEFLIYFQGTGAADDSGLPNDRFFAVRPEGSVSTLKIQRTERGDSAVYLCASSLGAGGPYEQYFGPGTRLTVT.

This clone was detected only a few times. At one boundary the junction diverges from the germline segment, which might be a read error. J is TRBJ2-7 and V is TRBV11-3; TRBD1 might be the D (6 bases). This CDR3 has 12 amino acids. Germline loops: CDR1 SGHNT, CDR2 YENEEA. The CDR3 reads CASSVEGGEQYF. DNA for the CDR3: TGTGCCAGCAGCGTAGAAGGGGGCGAGCAGTACTTC.

The chain recombines TRBV19 with TRBJ1-1; D possibly corresponds to TRBD1 (6 bases). CDR3 size: 15 residues. Germline V gives CDR1 LNHDA, CDR2 SQIVND (reference sequence). The V gene lost 5 bases and the J gene lost 1 base, with 14 bases spanning the gap. CDR3 sequence reads: CASSALQGANTEAFF. CDR3 nucleotide sequence: TGTGCCAGTAGTGCCCTACAGGGAGCGAACACTGAAGCTTTCTTT. The whole variable domain, remainder taken from reference TRBV19 and TRBJ1-1, is DGGITQSPKYLFRKEGQNVTLSCEQNLNHDAMYWYRQDPGQGLRLIYYSQIVNDFQKGDIAEGYSVSREKKESFPLTVTSAQKNPTAFYLCASSALQGANTEAFFGQGTRLTVV.

Note on this clone: Its ends do not fully match the called genes, so a read error is possible. Here the CDR3 reads CASSPTDRAKNIRYF. The CDR3 nucleotides read TGCGCCAGCAGCCCCACGGACAGGGCCAAAAACATTCGGTACTTC. This sequence joins TRBV5-1 and TRBJ2-4; 8 positions agree with TRBD1. In germline, CDR1 is SGHRS, CDR2 YFSETQ. The CDR3 length is 15 residues.

The chain is built from TRBV5-1 and TRBJ2-3, with D hard to call. The CDR3 length is 14 residues. The V and J ends lost 2 bases and 2 bases respectively, with 9 bases between them. Germline CDR1 is SGHRS and CDR2 is YFSETQ. For the CDR3, the DNA is TGCGCCAGCAGCTTTGAGGCGCACACAGATACGCAGTATTTT. Translated, it gives CASSFEAHTDTQYF.

This clone was seen a single time. The chain joins TRBV29-1 to TRBJ2-1, with 9 nucleotides matching TRBD2. Germline lookup yields CDR1 SQVTM and CDR2 ANQGSEA. The CDR3 is made up of 14 amino acids. The V segment lost 5 bases and the J segment 4 bases; nucleotides outside the gene matches: 6. Here the CDR3 DNA reads TGCAGCGTTTCTACTAGCGGGTTGTACAATGAGCAGTTCTTC. Protein sequence: CSVSTSGLYNEQFF.

This chain uses TRBV19 with TRBJ1-3; 7 bases map to TRBD1. The CDR3 length is 14 residues. The germline CDR1 and CDR2 sequences are LNHDA and SQIVND (reference sequence). V trimming: 1 base; J trimming: 9 bases; junction bases outside the gene matches: 6. The CDR3 coding sequence is TGTGCCAGTAGTATAGCACAGGGGATCTCCACCATATATTTT. Amino acids: CASSIAQGISTIYF.

The genes are TRBV5-6 and TRBJ2-7, with TRBD1 matching 7 bases. The CDR3 loop spans 15 amino acids. J gave up 6 bases and V 4 bases, and 13 bases lay outside the gene matches. The germline gives CDR1 SGHDT, CDR2 YYEEEE. CDR3 in DNA: TGTGCCAGCAGCACCTTACAGGGGATGTCGCTCGAGCAGTACTTC. Translating gives CASSTLQGMSLEQYF.

Only a few counts were recorded for this clone. The chain couples TRBV5-6 to TRBJ2-1, with TRBD2 as a possible D gene (6 bases). The length of the CDR3 is 14 residues. Germline CDR1 is SGHDT and CDR2 is YYEEEE. The V end lost 5 bases, the J end lost 7 bases, and 16 bases lay between the germline ends. The CDR3 DNA is TGTGCCAGCAGACAGCTGGGACTCCCGAATGAGCAGTTCTTC. This translates into CASRQLGLPNEQFF.

Points on this clone: The missing conserved phenylalanine or tryptophan at the end of this CDR3 makes a read error likely. The chain combines TRBV5-4 with TRBJ1-2; D gene uncertain. V lost 1 base to trimming and J lost 1 base, with 5 bases between them. The length of the CDR3 is 13 residues. The germline V gene has CDR1 SGHNT and CDR2 YYREEE (reference sequence). The DNA of the CDR3 is TGTGCCAGCAGCTTGAACCTTAACTATGGCTACACCCTC. Protein: CASSLNLNYGYTL.

The chain recombines TRBV27 with TRBJ1-1; the D is unclear. Germline V gene sequence: CDR1 MNHEY, CDR2 SMNVEV (reference sequence). The CDR3 length is 14 residues. The germline V and J ends were trimmed by 5 bases and 2 bases, with 12 bases remaining between them. CDR3 amino acids: CASSAGLFNTEAFF. CDR3 sequence (DNA): TGTGCCAGCAGTGCGGGCCTTTTCAACACTGAAGCTTTCTTT.

The chain links TRBV6-5 to TRBJ1-6, with TRBD1 identical over 8 bases. The CDR3 sequence is 15 residues long. The junction had 9 bases not matched to a gene; V was cut back by 8 bases and J by 6 bases. Germline V gene sequence: CDR1 MNHEY, CDR2 SVGAGI. Written as DNA, the CDR3 is TGTGCCAGCGGCAGGGGGCGAATGGGTAATTCACCCCTCCACTTT. It is translated as CASGRGRMGNSPLHF.